Listed below are T cell receptor beta chains from one sample, sequenced in a study of blood T cell repertoires in COVID-19. Sequencing used immunoSEQ multiplex PCR; TCRdb keeps in-frame clones, though not all of them. This sample yields just over 250,000 clones, of which approximately 92% are seen a single time; about 2.5% belongs to the top ten. Material for sequencing was peripheral blood. The receptors were sampled from a person under 35 with COVID-19, enrolled during active disease. Each CDR3 is given with its conserved first and last residue. Each record gives: V gene, D gene, clone size, J gene, CDR3 protein, CDR3 DNA. D genes are given only for firm matches. Size values are once, few and many counts, or a class for expanded clones, and some rows have none.

TRBV19	TRBD1	.	TRBJ1-1	CASSNQGETEAFF	TGTGCCAGTAGTAACCAGGGGGAAACTGAAGCTTTCTTT
TRBV19	.	.	TRBJ1-2	CASSYRALEGYTF	TGTGCCAGTAGTTACAGGGCCTTAGAAGGCTACACCTTC
TRBV6-1	.	.	TRBJ1-1	CASSELGGLNTEAFF	TGTGCCAGCAGTGAACTTGGAGGCTTGAACACTGAAGCTTTCTTT
TRBV18	.	.	TRBJ2-7	CASSRSQERSYEQYF	TGTGCCAGCTCACGCTCCCAGGAGCGGTCCTACGAGCAGTACTTC
TRBV6-1	TRBD1	once	TRBJ1-2	CASSEAETGRGYTF	TGTGCCAGCAGTGAAGCAGAGACAGGGCGGGGCTACACCTTC
TRBV5-5	.	.	TRBJ2-5	CASSFLGSNQETQYF	TGTGCCAGCAGCTTCCTAGGGAGCAACCAAGAGACCCAGTACTTC
TRBV12-5	TRBD2	.	TRBJ2-1	CASGLTMTSGYNEQFF	TGTGCTAGTGGTCTCACAATGACTAGCGGGTACAATGAGCAGTTCTTC
TRBV4-1	TRBD1	.	TRBJ1-2	CASSQDRKQGNYGYTF	TGCGCCAGCAGCCAGGACCGAAAACAGGGGAACTATGGCTACACCTTC
TRBV19	TRBD1	.	TRBJ1-2	CASSPQQGPYGYTF	TGTGCCAGTAGTCCCCAACAGGGGCCCTATGGCTACACCTTC
TRBV19	.	.	TRBJ1-1	CATTQLRGEAFF	TGTGCCACCACCCAGCTTCGCGGGGAAGCTTTCTTT
TRBV28	.	.	TRBJ2-5	CASRSGDLGEETQYF	TGTGCCAGCAGATCGGGGGATCTCGGAGAAGAGACCCAGTACTTC
TRBV19	.	.	TRBJ2-7	CASSPAGNSYEQYF	TGTGCCAGTAGTCCCGCGGGTAATTCCTACGAGCAGTACTTC
TRBV6-5	TRBD2	.	TRBJ2-7	CASDGGRSYEQYF	TGTGCCAGTGACGGCGGGAGATCTTACGAGCAGTACTTC
TRBV6-6	.	.	TRBJ2-7	CASSYSIQQVNYEQYF	TGTGCCAGCAGTTACTCGATTCAACAGGTCAACTACGAGCAGTACTTC
TRBV7-8	TRBD2	.	TRBJ2-3	CASDSGGSGMLVVDTQYF	TGTGCCAGCGACAGCGGGGGTAGCGGGATGTTGGTGGTTGATACGCAGTATTTT
TRBV25-1	.	.	TRBJ1-6	CASGPPLHF	TGTGCCAGTGGGCCACCCCTCCACTTT
TRBV19	.	.	TRBJ1-4	CASRTGSSNEKLFF	TGTGCCAGTAGAACAGGGTCGTCTAATGAAAAACTGTTTTTT
TRBV6-6	TRBD1	.	TRBJ1-5	CASSPLPLGDRGNQPQHF	TGTGCCAGCAGTCCCCTGCCTCTGGGGGACAGGGGCAATCAGCCCCAGCATTTT
TRBV18	TRBD1	.	TRBJ2-7	CASSPPGQGYEQYF	TGTGCCAGCTCACCACCGGGACAGGGTTACGAGCAGTACTTC
TRBV21-1	.	.	TRBJ1-5	CASQKIRGRTENQPQHF	TGTGCCAGCCAGAAAATTAGGGGTAGGACAGAAAATCAGCCCCAGCATTTT
TRBV3-1/TRBV3-2	.	.	TRBJ2-7	CASSPGISSSYEQYF	TGTGCCAGCAGCCCCGGGATCTCCAGCTCCTACGAGCAGTACTTC
TRBV28	TRBD1	.	TRBJ1-6	CASSLPGQVIPSSPLHF	TGTGCCAGCAGTTTGCCGGGACAGGTGATTCCGAGTTCACCCCTCCACTTT
TRBV7-6	TRBD2	.	TRBJ2-2	CASSSPAGVNTGELFF	TGTGCCAGCAGCTCCCCGGCGGGAGTTAACACCGGGGAGCTGTTTTTT
TRBV24-1	.	.	TRBJ2-2	CATSDRGLATGELFF	TGTGCCACCAGTGACCGGGGACTCGCAACCGGGGAGCTGTTTTTT
TRBV19	.	.	TRBJ2-2	CASSMGGSGELFF	TGTGCCAGTAGTATGGGGGGATCCGGGGAGCTGTTTTTT
TRBV15	TRBD1	.	TRBJ1-1	CATSSPDRGDTEAFF	TGTGCCACCAGCAGCCCGGACAGGGGGGACACTGAAGCTTTCTTT
TRBV7-3	.	.	TRBJ2-1	CASSLIYTGADEQFF	TGTGCCAGCAGCTTAATCTATACGGGAGCGGATGAGCAGTTCTTC
TRBV19	.	.	TRBJ2-2	CASSISTVTGELFF	TGTGCCAGTAGTATCTCTACGGTGACCGGGGAGCTGTTTTTT
TRBV6-5	TRBD1	.	TRBJ2-7	CASSQDRVEQYF	TGTGCCAGCAGTCAGGACAGGGTCGAGCAGTACTTC
TRBV27	TRBD2	.	TRBJ2-1	CASSPTSGEYNEQFF	TGTGCCAGCAGTCCGACTAGCGGGGAGTACAATGAGCAGTTCTTC
TRBV29-1	TRBD2	.	TRBJ2-1	CSVSGIAYNEQFF	TGCAGCGTTAGCGGGATCGCATACAATGAGCAGTTCTTC
TRBV7-2	.	once	TRBJ1-1	CASKMVQASTEAFF	TGTGCCAGCAAAATGGTACAGGCTTCCACTGAAGCTTTCTTT
TRBV5-1	TRBD2	.	TRBJ2-3	CASSLGGTDTQYF	TGCGCCAGCAGCCTCGGGGGGACAGATACGCAGTATTTT
TRBV4-1	.	.	TRBJ2-1	CASSHPSDEQFF	TGCGCCAGCAGCCACCCTAGCGATGAGCAGTTCTTC
TRBV5-1	.	.	TRBJ2-2	CASRELVAAGELFF	TGCGCCAGCAGAGAACTAGTGGCGGCCGGGGAGCTGTTTTTT
TRBV5-6	.	.	TRBJ1-1	CASSFPQGEAFF	TGTGCCAGCAGCTTTCCACAGGGTGAAGCTTTCTTT
TRBV14	.	.	TRBJ2-7	CASGPGQTLYEQYF	TGTGCCAGCGGTCCGGGACAAACCCTATACGAGCAGTACTTC
TRBV2	.	.	TRBJ1-6	CASRAGTVYNSPLHF	TGTGCCAGCAGGGCCGGGACTGTTTATAATTCACCCCTCCACTTT
TRBV20-1	.	.	TRBJ2-2	CSARTTGELFF	TGCAGTGCTAGAACTACCGGGGAGCTGTTTTTT
TRBV30	TRBD1	.	TRBJ2-3	CAWSPATGSTDTQYF	TGTGCCTGGAGTCCCGCGACAGGGAGCACAGATACGCAGTATTTT
TRBV2	.	.	TRBJ2-7	CASRSDTGLTSYEQYF	TGTGCCAGCAGGAGTGATACAGGCTTAACATCCTACGAGCAGTACTTC
TRBV6-1	TRBD1	.	TRBJ1-6	CASSEPDRRSPLHF	TGTGCCAGCAGTGAGCCGGACAGGCGGTCACCCCTCCACTTT
TRBV9	TRBD2	.	TRBJ2-7	CASSVGGTSSHEQYF	TGTGCCAGCAGCGTAGGGGGGACTAGCTCCCACGAGCAGTACTTC
TRBV5-1	TRBD2	.	TRBJ2-1	CASSLVGSSGSSYNEQFF	TGCGCCAGCAGCTTGGTGGGTAGTAGCGGGAGTTCCTACAATGAGCAGTTCTTC
TRBV20-1	TRBD2	.	TRBJ2-3	CSASRHPGLADLGSTDTQYF	TGCAGTGCTAGTAGACACCCGGGACTAGCGGACCTTGGAAGCACAGATACGCAGTATTTT
TRBV2	TRBD1	.	TRBJ2-2	CASGTGAGELFF	TGTGCCAGCGGGACAGGCGCCGGGGAGCTGTTTTTT
TRBV7-6	TRBD2	few	TRBJ2-2	CASSSRGLAGGDNTGELFF	TGTGCCAGCAGCTCCCGGGGGCTAGCGGGAGGGGATAACACCGGGGAGCTGTTTTTT
TRBV5-4	TRBD2	once	TRBJ2-7	CASQGSGGSPYEQYF	TGTGCTTCCCAGGGATCTGGCGGGAGCCCCTACGAGCAGTACTTC
TRBV5-4	.	.	TRBJ2-1	CASSLVPDNEQFF	TGTGCCAGCAGCTTGGTACCGGACAATGAGCAGTTCTTC
TRBV11-2	.	.	TRBJ2-5	CASSFSNRVLETQYF	TGTGCCAGCAGCTTCTCAAACAGGGTTTTAGAGACCCAGTACTTC
TRBV5-1	TRBD1	few	TRBJ2-5	CASSLSTGQETQYF	TGCGCCAGCAGCCTTTCGACAGGGCAAGAGACCCAGTACTTC
TRBV19	TRBD2	.	TRBJ2-1	CASEGPSGRSYEQFF	TGTGCCAGTGAAGGACCTAGCGGGAGGTCATACGAGCAGTTCTTC